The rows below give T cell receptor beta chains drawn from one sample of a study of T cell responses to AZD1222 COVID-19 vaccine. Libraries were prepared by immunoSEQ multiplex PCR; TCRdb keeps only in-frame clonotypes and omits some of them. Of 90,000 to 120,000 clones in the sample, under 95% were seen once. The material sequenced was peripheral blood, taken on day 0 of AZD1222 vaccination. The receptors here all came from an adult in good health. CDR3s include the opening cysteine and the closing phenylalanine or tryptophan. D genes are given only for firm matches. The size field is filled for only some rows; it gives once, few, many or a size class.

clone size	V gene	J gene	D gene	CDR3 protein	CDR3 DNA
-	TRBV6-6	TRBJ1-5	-	CATMSPGSNQPQHF	TGTGCCACTATGTCCCCCGGGAGCAATCAGCCCCAGCATTTT
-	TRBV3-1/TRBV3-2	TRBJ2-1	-	CASSQVTSGTGNEQFF	TGTGCCAGCAGCCAAGTAACTAGCGGGACAGGGAATGAGCAGTTCTTC
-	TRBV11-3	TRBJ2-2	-	CASSLGDRNTGELFF	TGTGCCAGCAGCCTAGGGGACCGGAACACCGGGGAGCTGTTTTTT
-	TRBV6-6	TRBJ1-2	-	CASSDTGGADLYYTF	TGTGCCAGCAGCGACACTGGGGGGGCGGACTTATACTACACCTTC
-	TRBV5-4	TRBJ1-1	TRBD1	CASSNRQGFIEAFF	TGTGCCAGCAGCAATAGACAGGGGTTTATAGAAGCTTTCTTT
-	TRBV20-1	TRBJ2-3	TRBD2	CSASESSGGTSTDTQYF	TGCAGTGCTAGTGAGTCTAGCGGGGGTACTAGCACAGATACGCAGTATTTT
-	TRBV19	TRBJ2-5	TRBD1	CASSGGTGSRTETQYF	TGTGCCAGTAGTGGTGGGACAGGGTCACGGACAGAGACCCAGTACTTC
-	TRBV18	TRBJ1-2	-	CASSPPIFNYGYTF	TGTGCCAGCTCACCACCTATCTTTAACTATGGCTACACCTTC
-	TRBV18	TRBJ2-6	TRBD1	CASSRDRASSGANVLTF	TGTGCCAGCTCACGCGACAGGGCTAGCTCTGGGGCCAACGTCCTGACTTTC
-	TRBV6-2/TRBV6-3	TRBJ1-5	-	CASSYSSWQGDQPQHF	TGTGCCAGCAGTTACTCGAGTTGGCAGGGTGATCAGCCCCAGCATTTT
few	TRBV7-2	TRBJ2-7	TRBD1	CASSLGQGAKNEQYF	TGTGCCAGCAGCTTAGGACAGGGGGCGAAGAACGAGCAGTACTTC
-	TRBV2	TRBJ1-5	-	CASSEARGAGQPQHF	TGTGCCAGCAGTGAAGCGCGGGGGGCTGGGCAGCCCCAGCATTTT
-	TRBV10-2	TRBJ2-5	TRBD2	CASRDGGAHETQYF	TGCGCCAGCAGAGACGGGGGGGCACATGAGACCCAGTACTTC
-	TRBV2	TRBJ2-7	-	CASSEDRVFEQYF	TGTGCCAGCAGTGAAGATAGGGTTTTCGAGCAGTACTTC
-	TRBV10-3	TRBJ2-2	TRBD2	CAISDGLAGGPGELFF	TGTGCCATCAGTGACGGGCTAGCGGGGGGGCCCGGGGAGCTGTTTTTT
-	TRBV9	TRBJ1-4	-	CASSPLGGGEKLFF	TGTGCCAGCAGCCCACTCGGAGGTGGGGAAAAACTGTTTTTT
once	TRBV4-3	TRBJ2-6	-	CASSLILGGNSGANVLTF	TGCGCCAGCAGCCTAATACTCGGGGGAAACTCTGGGGCCAACGTCCTGACTTTC
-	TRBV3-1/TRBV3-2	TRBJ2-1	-	CASSQDSGYNEQFF	TGTGCCAGCAGCCAAGACAGTGGATACAATGAGCAGTTCTTC
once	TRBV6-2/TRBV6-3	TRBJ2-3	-	CASSYPQGKPTDTQYF	TGTGCCAGCAGTTACCCCCAGGGGAAGCCTACAGATACGCAGTATTTT
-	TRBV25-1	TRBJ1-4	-	CASSDHRDIREKLFF	TGTGCCAGCAGTGATCACCGGGACATACGTGAAAAACTGTTTTTT
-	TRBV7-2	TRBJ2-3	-	CASSQTMGNTQYF	TGTGCCAGCAGCCAAACGATGGGAAATACGCAGTATTTT
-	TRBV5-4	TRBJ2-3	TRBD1	CASSLGDRARADTQYF	TGTGCCAGCAGCTTGGGGGACAGGGCGCGGGCAGATACGCAGTATTTT
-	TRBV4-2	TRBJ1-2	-	CASSQVQGWGYTF	TGTGCCAGCAGCCAAGTACAGGGTTGGGGCTACACCTTC
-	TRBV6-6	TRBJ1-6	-	CASSYSSGDSPLHF	TGTGCCAGCAGTTACTCTTCCGGTGATTCACCCCTCCACTTT
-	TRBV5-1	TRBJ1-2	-	CASSMGPTEGYTF	TGCGCCAGCAGCATGGGGCCAACAGAGGGCTACACCTTC
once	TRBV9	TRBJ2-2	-	CASSISPRARDLTGELFF	TGTGCCAGCAGCATAAGTCCTCGGGCGAGGGATCTCACCGGGGAGCTGTTTTTT
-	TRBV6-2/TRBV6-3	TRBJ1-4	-	CASSGSTDRAEKLFF	TGTGCCAGCAGTGGATCAACCGACCGCGCGGAAAAACTGTTTTTT
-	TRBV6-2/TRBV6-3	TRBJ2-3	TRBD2	CASSYSGTTDTDTQYF	TGTGCCAGCAGTTACTCTGGGACTACGGACACAGATACGCAGTATTTT
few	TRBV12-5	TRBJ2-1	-	CASGLTGKTYNEQFF	TGTGCTAGTGGTTTGACAGGGAAAACCTACAATGAGCAGTTCTTC
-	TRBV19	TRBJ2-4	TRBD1	CASRDRDKDIQYF	TGTGCCAGCAGGGACAGGGATAAGGACATTCAGTACTTC
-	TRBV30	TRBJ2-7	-	CAWSPQRMNYEQYF	TGTGCCTGGAGTCCCCAGCGGATGAACTACGAGCAGTACTTC
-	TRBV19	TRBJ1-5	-	CASSIAPYSNQPQHF	TGTGCCAGTAGTATTGCGCCATATAGCAATCAGCCCCAGCATTTT
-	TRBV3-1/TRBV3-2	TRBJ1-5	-	CASSQGGDQPQHF	TGTGCCAGCAGCCAAGGGGGAGATCAGCCCCAGCATTTT
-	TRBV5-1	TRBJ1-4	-	CASSLEQALTNEKLFF	TGCGCCAGCAGCTTGGAACAGGCCCTAACTAATGAAAAACTGTTTTTT
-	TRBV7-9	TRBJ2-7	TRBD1	CASSFGQGGTYEQYF	TGTGCCAGCAGCTTCGGACAGGGAGGTACCTACGAGCAGTACTTC
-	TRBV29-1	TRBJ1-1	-	CSVDPHGGRTEAFF	TGCAGCGTGGACCCACACGGAGGGAGGACTGAAGCTTTCTTT
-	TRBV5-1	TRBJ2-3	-	CASSFFGSGAHTDTQYF	TGCGCCAGCAGCTTTTTTGGGTCCGGGGCCCACACAGATACGCAGTATTTT
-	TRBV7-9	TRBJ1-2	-	CASSLGVSTGLRGYTF	TGTGCCAGCAGCTTAGGAGTCTCTACAGGGTTACGCGGCTACACCTTC